A single sample is the source of the 15 T cell receptor beta chains below, sequenced in a study of cytomegalovirus exposure and HLA in healthy donors. Primers included in the PCR were 60 Vbeta and 13 Jbeta primers. Sequenced by immunoSEQ multiplex PCR; TCRdb stores in-frame clones only, minus some. The data contain over 130,000 clones, 50% to 75% of them singletons. What was sequenced was PBMCs. The receptors derive from a woman aged 55-70 years in good health and CMV-seropositive.

The chain is built from TRBV19 and TRBJ2-1, with a possible D match to TRBD2 (6 bases). V lost 5 bases and J lost 7, with 18 bases in between. CDR3 length equals 15 residues. Germline CDR1 LNHDA, CDR2 SQIVND (reference sequence). The CDR3 spells CASSSIAASQNEQFF. The CDR3 DNA follows: TGTGCCAGTAGTTCCATAGCGGCCTCACAAAATGAGCAGTTCTTC.

This clone was observed once. The chain uses TRBV11-2 and TRBJ2-1, with 7 bases that match TRBD2. Germline CDR1 is SGHAT and CDR2 is FQNNGV. Trimming took 5 bases from V and 0 from J; bases not matched to a gene: 7. The CDR3 is made up of 16 amino acids. As DNA, the CDR3 is TGTGCCAGCAGCAGTACTAGCGTAAGCTCCTACAATGAGCAGTTCTTC. This sequence encodes CASSSTSVSSYNEQFF.

The CDR3 nucleotides are TGTGCCAGCAGATTACTGGGACAGCAAGCTTTCTTT. Translating it yields CASRLLGQQAFF. This chain links TRBV28 with TRBJ1-1; 7 bases map to TRBD1. V dropped 6 bases and J dropped 9; count of bases not matched to a gene: 7. There are 12 residues in the CDR3. CDR1 and CDR2 from the germline V gene are MDHEN and SYDVKM.

The genes are TRBV25-1 and TRBJ1-1; the match to TRBD1 covers 10 bases. Germline CDR1 MGHDK, CDR2 SYGVNS. The CDR3 spans 13 residues. V was clipped by 7 bases and J by 4 bases; unmatched bases: 3. This CDR3 reads CASKGTGATEAFF. CDR3 nucleotides: TGTGCCAGCAAGGGGACAGGGGCCACTGAAGCTTTCTTT. The full variable domain, rest sourced from reference TRBV25-1 and TRBJ1-1, is EADIYQTPRYLVIGTGKKITLECSQTMGHDKMYWYQQDPGMELHLIHYSYGVNSTEKGDLSSESTVSRIRTEHFPLTLESARPSHTSQYLCASKGTGATEAFFGQGTRLTVV.

The CDR3 protein is CASSPRTSIGISSYEQYF. CDR3 nucleotides: TGTGCCAGCAGCCCGAGGACTAGTATTGGGATTAGCTCCTACGAGCAGTACTTC. The chain couples TRBV7-2 to TRBJ2-7; 7 bases are shared with TRBD2. V lost 5 bases to trimming and J lost 0 bases; unmatched junction nucleotides: 16. The V gene's germline CDR1 is SGHTA and CDR2 FQGNSA. The CDR3 covers 18 residues. Filled out from reference TRBV7-2 and TRBJ2-7, the complete variable domain reads GAGVSQSPSNKVTEKGKDVELRCDPISGHTALYWYRQSLGQGLEFLIYFQGNSAPDKSGLPSDRFSAERTGGSVSTLTIQRTQQEDSAVYLCASSPRTSIGISSYEQYFGPGTRLTVT.

The chain joins TRBV5-1 to TRBJ2-7; 8 bases match TRBD2. J gave up 3 bases and V 5 bases, and 10 bases lay outside the gene matches. Germline V CDR1 and CDR2: SGHRS, YFSETQ. The CDR3 sequence is 15 residues long. CDR3 protein: CASSPSGTRSYEQYF. The CDR3 DNA is TGCGCCAGCAGTCCTTCCGGGACTAGGAGCTACGAGCAGTACTTC. Looking up the rest from reference TRBV5-1 and TRBJ2-7 gives the full variable domain: KAGVTQTPRYLIKTRGQQVTLSCSPISGHRSVSWYQQTPGQGLQFLFEYFSETQRNKGNFPGRFSGRQFSNSRSEMNVSTLELGDSALYLCASSPSGTRSYEQYFGPGTRLTVT.

The J gene is TRBJ2-3, the V gene TRBV4-1; TRBD2 matches 10 bases. The V gene end was trimmed by 4 bases and the J gene end by 4 bases; junction bases not matched to a gene: 14. There are 18 residues in the CDR3. Germline V lookup: CDR1 MGHRA, CDR2 YSYEKL. CDR3 region: CASSRSGSGTSVADTQYF. CDR3 coding DNA: TGCGCCAGCAGCCGTAGTGGCTCCGGGACTAGCGTGGCAGATACGCAGTATTTT.

This clone appeared a single time. V is TRBV9 and J is TRBJ2-1, with 10 bases that match TRBD2. The CDR3 is 15 residues long. The germline gives CDR1 SGDLS, CDR2 YYNGEE. With V trimmed by 4 bases and J by 15 bases, 16 bases remained unmatched. The CDR3 DNA reads TGTGCCAGCAGCCCCCGGACAGGGAATAGCGGGGGGTCGTTCTTC. Translating it yields CASSPRTGNSGGSFF.

This chain joins TRBV6-1 and TRBJ2-3; 10 nucleotides match TRBD2. Germline trimming cut 5 bases from V and 1 base from J; bases unmatched to any gene: 3. The CDR3 length is 15 residues. Germline CDR1 reads MNHNS; CDR2 reads SASEGT. The CDR3 nucleotides are TGTGCCAGCAGTAGCGGGAGGGCGCGCACAGATACGCAGTATTTT. It specifies CASSSGRARTDTQYF.

The rearrangement joins TRBV7-2 to TRBJ1-2; 10 nucleotides agree with TRBD1. This CDR3 is 13 amino acids long. With 7 bases clipped from V and 4 bases from J, the junction kept 3 bases outside the gene matches. Germline loops: CDR1 SGHTA, CDR2 FQGNSA. In DNA form, the CDR3 reads TGTGCCAGCACCGACAGGGGGCCCTATGGCTACACCTTC. Its translation: CASTDRGPYGYTF.

The chain has TRBV9 and TRBJ2-1; a possible D gene is TRBD1 (6 bases). Germline V lookup: CDR1 SGDLS, CDR2 YYNGEE. The CDR3 has 16 residues. V lost 0 bases, J lost 0 bases, and 10 bases lay in between. Here the CDR3 DNA reads TGTGCCAGCAGCGTAGGTATAGGGGGCTCCTACAATGAGCAGTTCTTC. Amino acid sequence: CASSVGIGGSYNEQFF.

This sequence joins TRBV4-3 and TRBJ2-1, with unresolved D. V was cut by 3 bases and J by 4 bases, with 7 bases left in between. The CDR3 runs to 13 residues. Germline lookup yields CDR1 LGHNA and CDR2 YSLEER. The CDR3, as DNA: TGCGCCAGCAGCCAGCTATCTTACAATGAGCAGTTCTTC. Translation: CASSQLSYNEQFF.

This clone has only a few counts. This chain connects TRBV5-1 to TRBJ2-2; 7 nucleotides match TRBD2. This CDR3 spans 15 amino acids. The germline CDR1 and CDR2 sequences are SGHRS and YFSETQ. V dropped 2 bases and J dropped 9; count of bases not matched to a gene: 10. DNA of the CDR3: TGCGCCAGCAGCTTATTTTCGGGAGGAGGCCGGGAGCTGTTTTTT. Translating it yields CASSLFSGGGRELFF.

The rearrangement uses TRBV6-5 and TRBJ2-5; 9 nucleotides match TRBD1. Germline V gives CDR1 MNHEY, CDR2 SVGAGI. J gave up 4 bases and V 7 bases, and 7 bases lay outside the gene matches. The CDR3 totals 14 residues. Here the CDR3 reads CASTDRGSGETQYF. The CDR3 DNA is TGTGCCAGCACCGACAGGGGGTCGGGAGAGACCCAGTACTTC.

This clone was observed a handful of times. The chain uses TRBV15 and TRBJ2-2, with D unresolved. V gave up 3 bases and J gave up 5 bases, with 10 bases separating them. The length of the CDR3 is 14 residues. Germline CDR1 reads LNHNV; CDR2 reads YYDKDF (reference sequence). CDR3 protein: CATSSKSETGELFF. In nucleotides, the CDR3 is TGTGCCACCAGCAGCAAATCGGAGACCGGGGAGCTGTTTTTT.